This section outlines one TCR beta chain sequence together with its context. Antigen: not known. This entry is derived from a study of long-term antiretroviral therapy in people with HIV. Study-wide context: By about a decade, the earliest samples predate the 2015 immediate-ART recommendation. General observations from the study: Diversity went up after ART and still fell short of transplant donor controls. Whichever time point was examined, clones expanded before ART dominated the repertoire. HIV repertoire CDR3 lengths ranged less widely than those of controls.

Trimming shortened V by 1 base and J by 2 bases, and 13 bases separated the two germline ends. Germline CDR1 reads SGHDT; CDR2 reads YYEEEE. This CDR3 comprises 16 residues. Survey-level immunoSEQ v3.0 assays were run. Sequencing was performed with immunoSEQ multiplex PCR; in TCRdb, only in-frame clones are kept and a portion is missing. This sample has about 20,000 clones, with around 82% found just once. The starting material was unsorted PBMCs, obtained 2.9 years after starting antiretroviral therapy. The genes are TRBV5-6 and TRBJ1-5; D not resolved. The source is a woman in her 30s with HIV. CDR3 nucleotide sequence: TGTGCCAGCAGCTTGCGACCGGGAACTGGCAATCAGCCCCAGCATTTT. Translating it yields CASSLRPGTGNQPQHF.